This T cell receptor beta chain was sequenced in a study of T cell repertoires in cytomegalovirus infection. Turning to the study itself: Matching HLA type, along with CMV infection, was indicated by public TCR beta signatures.

Whole-study findings and limits: Cumulative frequency of public TCR beta families picked out carriers of CMV plus the relevant HLA. Clonotypes of TCR beta that were HLA-C-restricted and CMV-specific dominated the ex vivo response.

CDR3 length: 15 amino acids. V was clipped by 4 bases and J by 10 bases; unmatched bases: 16. CDR1 and CDR2 (germline): SGHDT, YYEEEE. From the reads, TCRdb called clonotypes with MiXCR, one entry per CDR3 protein. Of around 180,000 distinct CDR3 sequences in the sample, roughly 30% were seen once. This clonotype was detected once. Its matching antigen is unknown. The sequencing sample was made of PBMCs. The clonotype comes from a human donor in good health (CMV status not recorded). Some clones in this sample may be carry-over from other donors' samples. The chain has TRBV5-6 and TRBJ1-1; TRBD1 agrees at 7 bases. CDR3 sequence: CASSVRDRTRAVAFF. Written as DNA, the CDR3 is TGTGCCAGCAGCGTAAGGGACAGAACGAGGGCTGTAGCTTTCTTT.